This TCR beta chain was documented in a study of blood T cell repertoires in COVID-19. Study members were between roughly 18 and 89 years old and lived in roughly 24 US regions. Self-reported history from a screening survey and questionnaire set each donor's cohort. Here immunoSEQ multiplex PCR was the method, and the copy in TCRdb shows in-frame clones only, minus some. The table records 200,000 to 300,000 clones, around 89% of them present only once. Trimming cost V 6 bases and J 4 bases; bases outside gene matches: 9. This CDR3 has 15 amino acids. Germline V lookup: CDR1 MDHEN, CDR2 SYDVKM. The gene calls are TRBV28 and TRBJ2-7, with TRBD1 identical over 10 bases. The clonotype was recovered from a woman in her twenties or thirties who had recovered from COVID-19. Specimen: PBMCs or T cells enriched from blood (not recorded which). The CDR3 sequence is CASSPPGTGVYEQYF. The CDR3 region has the DNA TGTGCCAGCAGCCCCCCCGGGACAGGGGTTTACGAGCAGTACTTC.